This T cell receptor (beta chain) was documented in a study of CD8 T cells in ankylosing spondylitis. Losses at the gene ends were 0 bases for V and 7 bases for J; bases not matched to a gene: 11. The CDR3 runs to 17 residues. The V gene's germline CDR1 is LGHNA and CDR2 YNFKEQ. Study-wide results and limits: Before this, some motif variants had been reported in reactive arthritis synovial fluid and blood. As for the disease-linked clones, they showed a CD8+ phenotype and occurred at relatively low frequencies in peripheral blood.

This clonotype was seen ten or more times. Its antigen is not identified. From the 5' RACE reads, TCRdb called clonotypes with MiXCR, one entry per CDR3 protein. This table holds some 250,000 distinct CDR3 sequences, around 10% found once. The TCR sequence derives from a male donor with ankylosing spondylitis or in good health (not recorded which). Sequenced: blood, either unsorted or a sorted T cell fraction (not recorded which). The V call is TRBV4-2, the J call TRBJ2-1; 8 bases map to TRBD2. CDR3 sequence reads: CASSQDQGPGGRNEQFF. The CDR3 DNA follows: TGTGCCAGCAGCCAAGATCAGGGGCCGGGGGGGCGTAATGAGCAGTTCTTC.